This T cell receptor (beta chain) was identified during a study of blood T cell repertoires in COVID-19. Study at large: COVID-19 samples from acute and convalescent phases originated in the United States, Italy and Spain.

Per the study methods: Amplifying reference gene primers gave estimates of nucleated cell counts. This table comes from immunoSEQ multiplex PCR, and its TCRdb copy is limited to in-frame clones, with some not included. Clone size and V and J calls were adopted from that table, with D and trimming inferred from the DNA. The sample holds 220,000 or so clones, around 86% seen once. This clone was observed a single time. Seattle patients were enrolled during active infection and followed longitudinally. V shed 0 bases and J shed 5 bases, with 14 bases lying between them. This CDR3 is built from 15 residues. CDR1 SGDLS and CDR2 YYNGEE come from the germline V gene.

Sequenced input: peripheral blood. This sequence joins TRBV9 and TRBJ2-5, with D maybe TRBD1 (5 bases). The TCR was taken from a woman aged 45-60 years with COVID-19, enrolled during active disease. CDR3 residues: CASSVGGNPGETQYF. The CDR3 coding sequence is TGTGCCAGCAGCGTAGGGGGCAACCCAGGGGAGACCCAGTACTTC. The full variable domain, its missing parts supplied by reference TRBV9 and TRBJ2-5, is DSGVTQTPKHLITATGQRVTLRCSPRSGDLSVYWYQQSLDQGLQFLIQYYNGEERAKGNILERFSAQQFPDLHSELNLSSLELGDSALYFCASSVGGNPGETQYFGPGTRLLVL.